The 18 T cell receptor beta chains below all came from one sample that was sequenced in a study of cytomegalovirus exposure and HLA in healthy donors. The PCR had 60 Vbeta and 13 Jbeta primers. Some clones are missing from TCRdb's copy, which holds only in-frame ones; the method was immunoSEQ multiplex PCR. The sample lists roughly 150,000 clones, roughly 85% occurring once. Sequencing was carried out using PBMCs. The origin of the receptors is a male donor in good health and CMV-seronegative.

The J gene is TRBJ2-1, the V gene TRBV5-5; D is possibly TRBD2 (6 bases). CDR1 and CDR2 from the germline V gene are SGHKS and YYEKEE (reference sequence). V was clipped by 5 bases and J by 2 bases, with 14 bases between them. CDR3 length: 15 amino acids. This CDR3 is CASRFPGGPYNEQFF. For the CDR3, the DNA is TGTGCCAGCAGATTCCCCGGAGGGCCCTACAATGAGCAGTTCTTC.

This chain's CDR3 is CASRRLAGGPEQYF. The CDR3 DNA is TGTGCCAGCAGACGACTAGCGGGAGGACCCGAGCAGTACTTC. This rearrangement joins TRBV2 to TRBJ2-7, with 13 bases aligning to TRBD2. Germline loops: CDR1 SNHLY, CDR2 FYNNEI. Trimming at V came to 6 bases and at J to 6 bases, leaving 5 bases not matched to a gene. The CDR3 covers 14 residues.

The chain joins TRBV5-1 to TRBJ1-1, with D possibly TRBD1 on 5 matching bases. This CDR3 has 16 amino acids. V gave up 4 bases and J gave up 5 bases, with 21 bases separating them. The germline gives CDR1 SGHRS, CDR2 YFSETQ. Here the CDR3 DNA reads TGCGCCAGCAGCCGGAGGGGAGGAGGTGTGCAGACTGAAGCTTTCTTT. Translated, it gives CASSRRGGGVQTEAFF.

The table lists this clone with a few counts. The V and J genes are TRBV6-5 and TRBJ1-3; no clear D gene. Trimming cost V 6 bases and J 0 bases, with 12 bases left between them. Germline-derived CDR1 and CDR2 are MNHEY and SVGAGI. CDR3 length: 15 amino acids. The CDR3 DNA reads TGTGCCAGCAGCCTCAGGATCACCTCTGGAAACACCATATATTTT. Translation: CASSLRITSGNTIYF.

The J gene is TRBJ2-2, the V gene TRBV7-9, with 11 bases aligning to TRBD2. V lost 10 bases and J lost 4; bases outside the gene matches: 5. The CDR3 extends over 14 amino acids. In germline, CDR1 is SEHNR, CDR2 FQNEAQ (reference sequence). CDR3 DNA: TGTGCCATAGCGGGAGGGGAAGGCACCGGGGAGCTGTTTTTT. Residues: CAIAGGEGTGELFF.

This clone was picked up a small number of times. The chain links TRBV4-1 to TRBJ2-3, with D unresolved. Germline V gene lookup returns CDR1 MGHRA and CDR2 YSYEKL. V lost 5 bases to trimming and J lost 2 bases, with 5 bases between them. The CDR3 has 12 residues. CDR3 sequence reads: CASSGPTDTQYF. In DNA form, the CDR3 reads TGCGCCAGCAGCGGGCCCACAGATACGCAGTATTTT.

The chain joins TRBV30 to TRBJ2-7; 9 positions agree with TRBD1. Germline trimming cut 0 bases from V and 1 base from J; bases unmatched to any gene: 4. This CDR3 comprises 15 residues. CDR1 GTSNPN and CDR2 SVGIG come from the germline V gene (reference sequence). The CDR3 DNA is TGTGCCTGGAGTGTAGGAGGGACAGGGTCCTACGAGCAGTACTTC. Its translation: CAWSVGGTGSYEQYF.

The rearrangement uses TRBV6-5 and TRBJ1-2, with 7 bases aligning to TRBD1. The CDR3 spans 13 residues. Germline V lookup: CDR1 MNHEY, CDR2 SVGAGI. Unmatched junction bases numbered 6, after V lost 7 bases and J lost 4 bases. CDR3 amino acids: CASKEGGVYGYTF. Here the CDR3 DNA reads TGTGCCAGCAAAGAAGGGGGCGTCTATGGCTACACCTTC.

The chain links TRBV12-5 to TRBJ2-1; the match to TRBD2 covers 7 bases. The CDR3 has 15 residues. Germline V gene sequence: CDR1 LGHNT, CDR2 FRNRAP. With 5 bases clipped from V and 7 bases from J, the junction kept 11 bases outside the gene matches. In nucleotides, the CDR3 is TGTGCTAGTGGTCTCCGATTAGCGGGTAGGAATGAGCAGTTCTTC. Translating it yields CASGLRLAGRNEQFF. Full variable domain (outside the CDR3, taken from reference TRBV12-5 and TRBJ2-1): DARVTQTPRHKVTEMGQEVTMRCQPILGHNTVFWYRQTMMQGLELLAYFRNRAPLDDSGMPKDRFSAEMPDATLATLKIQPSEPRDSAVYFCASGLRLAGRNEQFFGPGTRLTVL.

The V gene is TRBV2, the J gene TRBJ2-5, with TRBD2 identical over 9 bases. This CDR3 has 16 residues. Looked up from germline, CDR1 is SNHLY and CDR2 is FYNNEI. Trimming cost V 1 base and J 0 bases; bases outside gene matches: 3. The CDR3 protein is CASSEGAGGYQETQYF. The CDR3, as DNA: TGTGCCAGCAGTGAAGGGGCGGGGGGGTACCAAGAGACCCAGTACTTC.

The V call is TRBV5-1, the J call TRBJ2-5; D is possibly TRBD2 (5 bases). The CDR3 sequence is 13 residues long. From germline, CDR1 is SGHRS and CDR2 YFSETQ. With 4 bases removed from V and 3 bases from J, the gap between germline ends came to 10 bases. Here the CDR3 reads CASSRAVEETQYF. Written as DNA, the CDR3 is TGCGCCAGCAGCCGAGCGGTAGAAGAGACCCAGTACTTC.

The chain uses TRBV10-3 and TRBJ1-1; D is perhaps TRBD1 (6 bases). Trimming removed 6 bases at V and 1 base at J, with 9 bases between. The CDR3 consists of 13 residues. Germline V lookup: CDR1 ENHRY, CDR2 SYGVKD. DNA of the CDR3: TGTGCCATCAGCCTACAGGGGAACACTGAAGCTTTCTTT. This encodes CAISLQGNTEAFF.

CDR3 sequence reads: CASSQGDRAQETQYF. CDR3 bases: TGCGCCAGCAGCCAAGGGGACAGGGCACAAGAGACCCAGTACTTC. This chain links TRBV4-1 with TRBJ2-5; the match to TRBD1 covers 9 bases. Germline loops: CDR1 MGHRA, CDR2 YSYEKL. Trimming removed 1 base from V and 2 bases from J; junction bases left unmatched: 2. The CDR3 loop spans 15 amino acids.

The chain is built from TRBV19 and TRBJ2-2; 8 bases fit TRBD1. The CDR3 totals 17 residues. The germline V gene has CDR1 LNHDA and CDR2 SQIVND (reference sequence). V shed 4 bases, J shed 9 bases, and the junction held 16 bases outside the gene matches. CDR3 residues: CASSNHRGTTNPRELFF. For the CDR3, the DNA is TGTGCCAGTAGTAACCACAGGGGGACAACAAACCCCCGGGAGCTGTTTTTT. The full variable domain, completed using reference TRBV19 and TRBJ2-2, is DGGITQSPKYLFRKEGQNVTLSCEQNLNHDAMYWYRQDPGQGLRLIYYSQIVNDFQKGDIAEGYSVSREKKESFPLTVTSAQKNPTAFYLCASSNHRGTTNPRELFFGEGSRLTVL.

CDR3 coding DNA: TGCAGCCCCACCGGGACTAGCGGGACTACGCAGTTCTTC. The encoded protein is CSPTGTSGTTQFF. The V and J genes are TRBV29-1 and TRBJ2-1; 13 positions match TRBD2. Germline V gives CDR1 SQVTM, CDR2 ANQGSEA. This CDR3 comprises 13 residues. Trimming at V came to 8 bases and at J to 12 bases, leaving 10 bases not matched to a gene.

This clone was counted only a few times. This chain connects TRBV9 to TRBJ1-2; 7 bases align to TRBD1. Germline lookup yields CDR1 SGDLS and CDR2 YYNGEE. V was pared by 0 bases and J by 3 bases, with 8 bases of the junction left unmatched. CDR3 length: 16 residues. CDR3 sequence (DNA): TGTGCCAGCAGCGTAGCTGAGACAGGGTGGTACTATGGCTACACCTTC. Translating gives CASSVAETGWYYGYTF.

V gene TRBV7-9 combines with J gene TRBJ1-4; 9 bases are shared with TRBD1. J gave up 11 bases and V 5 bases, and 9 bases lay outside the gene matches. Germline CDR1 reads SEHNR; CDR2 reads FQNEAQ (reference sequence). The CDR3 length is 14 residues. Written as DNA, the CDR3 is TGTGCCAGCAGCCCACCGGGACAGGGAACGAAACTGTTTTTT. It is translated as CASSPPGQGTKLFF. Full variable domain (rest looked up from reference TRBV7-9 and TRBJ1-4): DTGVSQNPRHKITKRGQNVTFRCDPISEHNRLYWYRQTLGQGPEFLTYFQNEAQLEKSRLLSDRFSAERPKGSFSTLEIQRTEQGDSAMYLCASSPPGQGTKLFFGSGTQLSVL.

The gene calls are TRBV12-5 and TRBJ1-1; 7 bases align to TRBD1. Trimming cost V 3 bases and J 4 bases; bases outside gene matches: 14. The CDR3 spans 17 residues. Germline CDR1 is LGHNT and CDR2 is FRNRAP. CDR3 protein: CASGFRGGAWSGTEAFF. The CDR3 DNA follows: TGTGCTAGTGGTTTTAGAGGGGGCGCTTGGAGTGGCACTGAAGCTTTCTTT.